What follows are 8 T cell receptor beta chains derived from one specimen sequenced in a study of blood T cell repertoires in COVID-19. Data came from immunoSEQ multiplex PCR; TCRdb stores just in-frame clones and leaves some out. The repertoire includes under 150,000 clones, 60% to 80% of them detected once, and around 3% sits in the top ten. Sequencing was performed on PBMCs or T cells enriched from blood (not recorded which). These receptor sequences come from a woman aged 45-59 years who had recovered from COVID-19.

This clone was seen just once. The chain combines TRBV5-6 with TRBJ2-7; 12 positions match TRBD1. Germline V gene data show CDR1 as SGHDT and CDR2 as YYEEEE. CDR3 length: 18 amino acids. Trimming at V came to 8 bases and at J to 1 base, leaving 16 bases not matched to a gene. For the CDR3, the DNA is TGTGCCAGTAGAACCGGGACAGGGGGCCGGATGGGGTCCTACGAGCAGTACTTC. It translates to CASRTGTGGRMGSYEQYF. Combining the CDR3 with reference TRBV5-6 and TRBJ2-7 gives the whole variable domain DAGVTQSPTHLIKTRGQQVTLRCSPKSGHDTVSWYQQALGQGPQFIFQYYEEEERQRGNFPDRFSGHQFPNYSSELNVNALLLGDSALYLCASRTGTGGRMGSYEQYFGPGTRLTVT.

The chain carries TRBV30 and TRBJ1-5; D uncertain. V was cut by 1 base and J by 7 bases, with 23 bases left in between. This CDR3 spans 17 amino acids. Germline lookup yields CDR1 GTSNPN and CDR2 SVGIG (reference sequence). DNA of the CDR3: TGTGCCTGGAGTGCCCCACGTCGGGAGAACAGATGGCAGCCCCAGCATTTT. This translates into CAWSAPRRENRWQPQHF.

J is TRBJ2-3 and V is TRBV28; D may be TRBD2 (6 bases). CDR3 length: 15 amino acids. The V and J ends lost 2 bases and 4 bases respectively, with 13 bases between them. Germline V gene data show CDR1 as MDHEN and CDR2 as SYDVKM. The CDR3 DNA sequence: TGTGCCAGCAGTTTAATGGGCGGAGGGGCAGATACGCAGTATTTT. As protein: CASSLMGGGADTQYF.

V and J are TRBV3-1 (or the pseudogene TRBV3-2) and TRBJ2-5; perhaps TRBD1 as D (5 bases). V was cut by 6 bases and J by 5 bases, with 10 bases left in between. The CDR3 is made up of 12 amino acids. CDR1 and CDR2 from the germline V gene are LGHDT and YNNKEL (reference sequence). CDR3 bases: TGTGCCAGCAGTAGGGGCTCGGAGACCCAGTACTTC. Amino acids: CASSRGSETQYF.

This clone has just a few counts. The genes are TRBV18 and TRBJ2-2; D is unclear. Looked up from germline, CDR1 is KGHSH and CDR2 is LQKENI. Trimming took 6 bases from V and 5 from J, leaving 13 bases between them. The CDR3 consists of 14 residues. The CDR3 DNA reads as TGTGCCAGCTCCGTAGGCGGTGGAACCGGGGAGCTGTTTTTT. This sequence encodes CASSVGGGTGELFF. The whole variable domain, filled in from reference TRBV18 and TRBJ2-2, reads NAGVMQNPRHLVRRRGQEARLRCSPMKGHSHVYWYRQLPEEGLKFMVYLQKENIIDESGMPKERFSAEFPKEGPSILRIQQVVRGDSAAYFCASSVGGGTGELFFGEGSRLTVL.

The gene calls are TRBV6-5 and TRBJ1-2; no reliable D call. The germline V gene has CDR1 MNHEY and CDR2 SVGAGI. The CDR3 has 14 residues. V lost 2 bases and J lost 1, with 8 bases in between. The DNA of the CDR3 is TGTGCCAGCAGTTACGGGCAGCTTAACTATGGCTACACCTTC. Translation: CASSYGQLNYGYTF.

This clone was counted between two and nine times. The chain carries TRBV7-8 and TRBJ1-1; D is uncertain. V gave up 2 bases and J gave up 5 bases, with 24 bases separating them. The CDR3 totals 18 residues. CDR1 SGHVS and CDR2 FQNEAQ come from the germline V gene. CDR3 nucleotide sequence: TGTGCCAGCAGCTTACCGGTCCAAACAGTTCTTGGTGGGACTGAAGCTTTCTTT. It is translated as CASSLPVQTVLGGTEAFF.

This sequence joins TRBV11-2 and TRBJ2-2, with D possibly matching TRBD2 (6 bases). This CDR3 is 15 amino acids long. CDR1 SGHAT and CDR2 FQNNGV come from the germline V gene. V was shortened by 3 bases and J by 1 base, with 9 bases between the two germline ends. The CDR3 sequence is CASSLAGLNTGELFF. DNA of the CDR3: TGTGCCAGCAGCTTGGCGGGACTGAACACCGGGGAGCTGTTTTTT.